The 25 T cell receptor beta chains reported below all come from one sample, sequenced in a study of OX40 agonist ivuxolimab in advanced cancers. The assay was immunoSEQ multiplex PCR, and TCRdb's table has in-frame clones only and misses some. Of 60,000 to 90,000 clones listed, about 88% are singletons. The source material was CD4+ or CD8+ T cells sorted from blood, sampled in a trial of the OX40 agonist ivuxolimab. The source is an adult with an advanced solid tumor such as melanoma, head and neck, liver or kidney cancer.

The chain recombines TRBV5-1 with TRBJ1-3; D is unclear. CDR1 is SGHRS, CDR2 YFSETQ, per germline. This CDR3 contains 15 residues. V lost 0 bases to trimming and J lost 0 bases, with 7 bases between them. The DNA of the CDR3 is TGCGCCAGCAGCTTGGTTGCCGACTCTGGAAACACCATATATTTT. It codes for CASSLVADSGNTIYF.

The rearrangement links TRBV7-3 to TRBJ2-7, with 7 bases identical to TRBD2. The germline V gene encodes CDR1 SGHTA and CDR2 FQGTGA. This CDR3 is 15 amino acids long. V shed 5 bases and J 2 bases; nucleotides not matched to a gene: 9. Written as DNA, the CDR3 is TGTGCCAGCAGCCCGGGGGGAGGGGACCCCTACGAGCAGTACTTC. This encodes CASSPGGGDPYEQYF.

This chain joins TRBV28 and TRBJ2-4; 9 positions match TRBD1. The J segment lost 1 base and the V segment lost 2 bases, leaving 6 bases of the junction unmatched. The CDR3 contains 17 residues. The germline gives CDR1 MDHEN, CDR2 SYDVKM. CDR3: CASSLTHGQGAKNIQYF. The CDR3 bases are TGTGCCAGCAGTTTAACCCACGGACAGGGGGCCAAAAACATTCAGTACTTC.

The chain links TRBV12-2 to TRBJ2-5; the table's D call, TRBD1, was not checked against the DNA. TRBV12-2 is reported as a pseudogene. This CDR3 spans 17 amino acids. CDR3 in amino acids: CASRFLNPDRVQETQYF. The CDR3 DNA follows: TGTGCAAGTCGCTTCCTCAACCCTGACAGGGTACAAGAGACCCAGTACTTC.

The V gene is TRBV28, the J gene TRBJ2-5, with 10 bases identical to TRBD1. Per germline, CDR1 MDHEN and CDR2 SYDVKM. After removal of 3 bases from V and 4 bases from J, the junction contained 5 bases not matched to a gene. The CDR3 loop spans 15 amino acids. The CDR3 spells CASSFGTGVGETQYF. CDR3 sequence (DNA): TGTGCCAGCAGTTTTGGGACAGGGGTTGGAGAGACCCAGTACTTC.

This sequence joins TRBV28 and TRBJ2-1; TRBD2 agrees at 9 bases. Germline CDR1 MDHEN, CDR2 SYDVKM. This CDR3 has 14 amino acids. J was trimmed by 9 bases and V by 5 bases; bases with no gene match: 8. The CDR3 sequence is CASSNPGTSFEQFF. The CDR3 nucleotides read TGTGCCAGCAGTAACCCCGGGACTAGCTTTGAGCAGTTCTTC. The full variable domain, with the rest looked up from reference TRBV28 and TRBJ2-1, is DVKVTQSSRYLVKRTGEKVFLECVQDMDHENMFWYRQDPGLGLRLIYFSYDVKMKEKGDIPEGYSVSREKKERFSLILESASTNQTSMYLCASSNPGTSFEQFFGPGTRLTVL.

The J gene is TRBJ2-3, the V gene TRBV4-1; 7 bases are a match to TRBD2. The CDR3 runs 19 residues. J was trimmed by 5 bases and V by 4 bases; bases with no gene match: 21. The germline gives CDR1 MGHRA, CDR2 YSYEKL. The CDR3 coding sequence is TGCGCCAGCAGCCGCTTGGGTACGGGAGGATCGGTAGCTGGAGATACGCAGTATTTT. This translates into CASSRLGTGGSVAGDTQYF.

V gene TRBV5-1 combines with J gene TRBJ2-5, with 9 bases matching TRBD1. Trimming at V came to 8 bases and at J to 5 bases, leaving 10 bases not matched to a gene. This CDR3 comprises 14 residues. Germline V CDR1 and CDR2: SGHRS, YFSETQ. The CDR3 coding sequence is TGCGCCAGTTTCCTACAGGGGGCATGGGAGACCCAGTACTTC. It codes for CASFLQGAWETQYF.

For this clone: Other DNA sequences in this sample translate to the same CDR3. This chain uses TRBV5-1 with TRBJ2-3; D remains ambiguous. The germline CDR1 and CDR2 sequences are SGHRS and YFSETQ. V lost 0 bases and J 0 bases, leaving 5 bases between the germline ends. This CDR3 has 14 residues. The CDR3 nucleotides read TGCGCCAGCAGCTTGGGGCAGAGCACAGATACGCAGTATTTT. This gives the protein CASSLGQSTDTQYF.

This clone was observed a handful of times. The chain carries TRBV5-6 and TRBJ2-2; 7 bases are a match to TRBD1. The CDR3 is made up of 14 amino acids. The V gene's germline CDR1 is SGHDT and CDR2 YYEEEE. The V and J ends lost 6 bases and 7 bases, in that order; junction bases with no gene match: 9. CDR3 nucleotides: TGTGCCAGCACCTCAAACAGGGGCGGCGGGGAGCTGTTTTTT. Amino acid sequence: CASTSNRGGGELFF.

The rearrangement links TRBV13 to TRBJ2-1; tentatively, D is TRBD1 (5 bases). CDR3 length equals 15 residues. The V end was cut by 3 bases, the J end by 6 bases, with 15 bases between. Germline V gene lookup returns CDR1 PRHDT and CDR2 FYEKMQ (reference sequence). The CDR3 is CASSFQGVGRNEQFF. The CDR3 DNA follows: TGTGCCAGCAGCTTTCAAGGGGTGGGTCGCAATGAGCAGTTCTTC.

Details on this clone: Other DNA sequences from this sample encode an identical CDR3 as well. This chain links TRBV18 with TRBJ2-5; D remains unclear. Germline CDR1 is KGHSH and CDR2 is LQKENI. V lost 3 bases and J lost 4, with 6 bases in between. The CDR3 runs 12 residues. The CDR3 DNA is TGTGCCAGCTCACCGGTGGGAGAGACCCAGTACTTC. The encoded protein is CASSPVGETQYF.

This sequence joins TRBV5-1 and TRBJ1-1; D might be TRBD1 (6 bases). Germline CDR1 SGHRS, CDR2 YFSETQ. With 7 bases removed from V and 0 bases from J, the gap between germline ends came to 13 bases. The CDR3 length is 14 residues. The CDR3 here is CASGEDSLNTEAFF. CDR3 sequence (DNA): TGCGCCAGCGGGGAGGACAGCTTGAACACTGAAGCTTTCTTT.

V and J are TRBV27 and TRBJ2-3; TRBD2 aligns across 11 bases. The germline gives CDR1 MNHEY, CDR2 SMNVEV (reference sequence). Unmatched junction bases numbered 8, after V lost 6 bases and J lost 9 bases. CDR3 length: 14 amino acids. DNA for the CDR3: TGTGCCAGCAGGGAACTAGCGGGAGTGGGGACGCAGTATTTT. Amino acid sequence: CASRELAGVGTQYF.

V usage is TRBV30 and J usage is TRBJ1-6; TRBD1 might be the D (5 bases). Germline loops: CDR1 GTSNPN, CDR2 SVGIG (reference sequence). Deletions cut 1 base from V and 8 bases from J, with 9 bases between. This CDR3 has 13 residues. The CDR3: CAWSAGDYSPLHF. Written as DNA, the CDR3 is TGTGCCTGGAGTGCGGGGGACTATTCACCCCTCCACTTT. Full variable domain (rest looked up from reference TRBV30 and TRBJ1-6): SQTIHQWPATLVQPVGSPLSLECTVEGTSNPNLYWYRQAAGRGLQLLFYSVGIGQISSEVPQNLSASRPQDRQFILSSKKLLLSDSGFYLCAWSAGDYSPLHFGNGTRLTVT.

The CDR3 region is CASSGASGSNPPMEYF. CDR3 nucleotides: TGCGCCAGCAGCGGGGCTAGCGGGAGTAACCCACCCATGGAGTACTTC. The rearrangement links TRBV5-1 to TRBJ2-7, with TRBD2 identical over 10 bases. Per germline, CDR1 SGHRS and CDR2 YFSETQ. With 4 bases clipped from V and 11 bases from J, the junction kept 18 bases outside the gene matches. The CDR3 sequence is 16 residues long. Looking up the rest from reference TRBV5-1 and TRBJ2-7 gives the full variable domain: KAGVTQTPRYLIKTRGQQVTLSCSPISGHRSVSWYQQTPGQGLQFLFEYFSETQRNKGNFPGRFSGRQFSNSRSEMNVSTLELGDSALYLCASSGASGSNPPMEYFGPGTRLTVT.

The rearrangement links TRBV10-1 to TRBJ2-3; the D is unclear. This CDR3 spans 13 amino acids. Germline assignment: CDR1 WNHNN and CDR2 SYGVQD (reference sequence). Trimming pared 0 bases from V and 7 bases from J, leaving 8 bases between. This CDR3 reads CASSESSVYTQYF. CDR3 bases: TGCGCCAGCAGTGAGTCGTCGGTTTATACGCAGTATTTT.

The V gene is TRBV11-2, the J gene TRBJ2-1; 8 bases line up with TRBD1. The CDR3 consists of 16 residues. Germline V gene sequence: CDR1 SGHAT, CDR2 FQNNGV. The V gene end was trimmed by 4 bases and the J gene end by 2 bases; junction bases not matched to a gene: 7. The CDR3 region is CASSSRQGTAYNEQFF. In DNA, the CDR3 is TGTGCCAGCAGCTCACGACAGGGGACGGCCTACAATGAGCAGTTCTTC.

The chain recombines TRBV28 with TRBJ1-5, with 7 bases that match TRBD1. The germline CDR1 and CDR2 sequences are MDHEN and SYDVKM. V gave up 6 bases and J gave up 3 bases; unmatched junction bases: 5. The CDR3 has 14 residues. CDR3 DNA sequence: TGTGCCAGCAGACCGGGACAGCACAATCAGCCCCAGCATTTT. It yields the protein CASRPGQHNQPQHF.

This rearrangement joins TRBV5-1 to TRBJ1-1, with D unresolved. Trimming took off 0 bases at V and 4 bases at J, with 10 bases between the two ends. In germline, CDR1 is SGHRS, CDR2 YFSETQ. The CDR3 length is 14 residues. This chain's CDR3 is CASSLDSPLTEAFF. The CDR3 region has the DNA TGCGCCAGCAGCTTGGATTCCCCTCTCACTGAAGCTTTCTTT.

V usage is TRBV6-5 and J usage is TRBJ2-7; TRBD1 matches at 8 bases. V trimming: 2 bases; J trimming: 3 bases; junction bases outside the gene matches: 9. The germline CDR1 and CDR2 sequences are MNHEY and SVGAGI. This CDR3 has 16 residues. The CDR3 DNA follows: TGTGCCAGCAGTTACGGCGGGACAGGCCCTCTCTACGAGCAGTACTTC. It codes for CASSYGGTGPLYEQYF.

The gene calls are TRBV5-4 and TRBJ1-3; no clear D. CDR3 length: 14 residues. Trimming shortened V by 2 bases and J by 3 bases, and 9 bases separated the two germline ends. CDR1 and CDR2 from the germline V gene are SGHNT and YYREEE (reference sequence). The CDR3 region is CASSFWTGGNTIYF. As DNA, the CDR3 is TGTGCCAGCAGCTTTTGGACCGGTGGAAACACCATATATTTT.

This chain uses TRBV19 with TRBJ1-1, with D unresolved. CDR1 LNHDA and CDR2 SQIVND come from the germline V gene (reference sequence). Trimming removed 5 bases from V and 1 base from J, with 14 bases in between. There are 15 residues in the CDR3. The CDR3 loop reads CASSDPRGENTEAFF. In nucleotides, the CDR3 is TGTGCCAGTAGTGACCCCCGCGGGGAGAACACTGAAGCTTTCTTT.

Here the CDR3 DNA reads TGTGCCAGCAGTTACGGGACTAGCGGATCGTACGAGCAGTACTTC. This translates into CASSYGTSGSYEQYF. V is TRBV6-5 and J is TRBJ2-7; 11 positions agree with TRBD2. The CDR3 is made up of 15 amino acids. The V gene end was trimmed by 2 bases and the J gene end by 4 bases; junction bases not matched to a gene: 4. Germline CDR1 is MNHEY and CDR2 is SVGAGI.

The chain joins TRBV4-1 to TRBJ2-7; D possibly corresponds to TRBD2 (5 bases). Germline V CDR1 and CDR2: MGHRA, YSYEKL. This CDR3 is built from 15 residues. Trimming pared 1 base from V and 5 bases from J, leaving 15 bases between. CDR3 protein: CASSQVDGIRNEQYF. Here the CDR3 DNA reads TGCGCCAGCAGCCAAGTTGACGGGATCCGGAACGAGCAGTACTTC.